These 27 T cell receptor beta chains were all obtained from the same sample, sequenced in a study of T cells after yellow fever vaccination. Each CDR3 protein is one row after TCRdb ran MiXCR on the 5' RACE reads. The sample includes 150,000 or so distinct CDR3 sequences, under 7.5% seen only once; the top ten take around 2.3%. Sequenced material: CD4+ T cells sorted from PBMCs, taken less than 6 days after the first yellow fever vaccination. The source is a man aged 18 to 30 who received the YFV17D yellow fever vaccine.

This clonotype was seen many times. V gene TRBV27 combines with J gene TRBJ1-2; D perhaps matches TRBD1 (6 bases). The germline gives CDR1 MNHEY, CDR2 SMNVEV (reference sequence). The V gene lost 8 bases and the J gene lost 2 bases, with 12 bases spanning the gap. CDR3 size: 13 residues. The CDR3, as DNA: TGTGCCAGCGCGGACAGAGTCAACTATGGCTACACCTTC. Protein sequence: CASADRVNYGYTF.

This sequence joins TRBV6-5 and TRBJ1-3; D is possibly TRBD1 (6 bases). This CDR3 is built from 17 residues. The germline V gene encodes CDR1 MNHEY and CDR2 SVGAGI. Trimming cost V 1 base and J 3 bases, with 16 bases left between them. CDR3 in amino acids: CASSYWGPPDLGNTIYF. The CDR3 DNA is TGTGCCAGCAGTTACTGGGGGCCCCCCGATCTTGGAAACACCATATATTTT.

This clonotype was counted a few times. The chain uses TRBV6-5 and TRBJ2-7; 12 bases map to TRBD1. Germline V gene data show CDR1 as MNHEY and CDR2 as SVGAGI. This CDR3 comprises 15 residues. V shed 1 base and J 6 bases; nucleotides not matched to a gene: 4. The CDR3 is CASSYLGQGAGEQYV. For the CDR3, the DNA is TGTGCCAGCAGTTACTTGGGACAGGGGGCGGGCGAGCAGTACGTC.

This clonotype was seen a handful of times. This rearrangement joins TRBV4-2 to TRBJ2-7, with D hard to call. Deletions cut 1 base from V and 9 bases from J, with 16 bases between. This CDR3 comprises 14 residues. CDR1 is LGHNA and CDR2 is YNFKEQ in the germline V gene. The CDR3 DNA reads TGTGCCAGCAGCCAAGCCCAACGCCAAGACGCGCAGTACTTC. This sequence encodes CASSQAQRQDAQYF.

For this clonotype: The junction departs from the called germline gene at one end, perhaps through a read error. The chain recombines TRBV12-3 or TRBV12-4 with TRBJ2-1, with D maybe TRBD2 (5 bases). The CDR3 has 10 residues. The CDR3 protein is CASGGEGWVF. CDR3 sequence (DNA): TGTGCCAGCGGCGGAGAGGGTTGGGTCTTC.

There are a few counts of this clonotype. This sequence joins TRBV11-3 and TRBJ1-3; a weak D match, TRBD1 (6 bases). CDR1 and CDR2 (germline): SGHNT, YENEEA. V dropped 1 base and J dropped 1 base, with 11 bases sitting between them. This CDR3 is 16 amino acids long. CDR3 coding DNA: TGTGCCAGCAGCTTAGGACAGGACTCATCTGGAAACACCATATATTTT. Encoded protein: CASSLGQDSSGNTIYF. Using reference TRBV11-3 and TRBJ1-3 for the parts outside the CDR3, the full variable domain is EAGVVQSPRYKIIEKKQPVAFWCNPISGHNTLYWYLQNLGQGPELLIRYENEEAVDDSQLPKDRFSAERLKGVDSTLKIQPAELGDSAVYLCASSLGQDSSGNTIYFGEGSWLTVV.

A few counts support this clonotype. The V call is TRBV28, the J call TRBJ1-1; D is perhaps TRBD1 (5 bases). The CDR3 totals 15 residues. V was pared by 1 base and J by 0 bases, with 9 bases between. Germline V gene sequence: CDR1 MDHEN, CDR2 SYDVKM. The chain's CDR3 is CASSLFDRMNTEAFF. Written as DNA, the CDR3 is TGTGCCAGCAGTTTATTCGACAGAATGAACACTGAAGCTTTCTTT.

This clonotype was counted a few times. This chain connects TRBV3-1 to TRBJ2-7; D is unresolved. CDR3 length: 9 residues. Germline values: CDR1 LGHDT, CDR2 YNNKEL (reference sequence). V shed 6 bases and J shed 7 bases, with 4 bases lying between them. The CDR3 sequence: CASRREQYV. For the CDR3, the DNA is TGTGCCAGCAGAAGGGAGCAGTACGTC.

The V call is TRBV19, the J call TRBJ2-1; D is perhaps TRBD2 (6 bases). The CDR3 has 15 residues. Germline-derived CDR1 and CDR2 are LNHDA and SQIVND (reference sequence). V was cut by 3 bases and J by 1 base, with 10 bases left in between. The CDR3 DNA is TGTGCCAGTAGTATTTACGGGGGATCCTACAATGAGCAGTTCTTC. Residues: CASSIYGGSYNEQFF. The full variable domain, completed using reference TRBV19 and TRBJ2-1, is DGGITQSPKYLFRKEGQNVTLSCEQNLNHDAMYWYRQDPGQGLRLIYYSQIVNDFQKGDIAEGYSVSREKKESFPLTVTSAQKNPTAFYLCASSIYGGSYNEQFFGPGTRLTVL.

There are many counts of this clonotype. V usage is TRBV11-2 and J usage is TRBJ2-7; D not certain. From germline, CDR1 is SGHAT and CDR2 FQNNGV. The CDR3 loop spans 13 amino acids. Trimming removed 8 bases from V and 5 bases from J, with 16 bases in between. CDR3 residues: CASLFMIGNEQYF. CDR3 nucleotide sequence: TGTGCCAGCCTCTTCATGATCGGCAACGAGCAGTACTTC.

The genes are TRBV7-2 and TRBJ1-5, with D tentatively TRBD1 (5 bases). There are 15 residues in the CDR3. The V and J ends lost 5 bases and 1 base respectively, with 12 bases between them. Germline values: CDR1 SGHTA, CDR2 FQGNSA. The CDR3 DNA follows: TGTGCCAGCAGCCGAATAGGGGTGAGCAATCAGCCCCAGCATTTT. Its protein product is CASSRIGVSNQPQHF.

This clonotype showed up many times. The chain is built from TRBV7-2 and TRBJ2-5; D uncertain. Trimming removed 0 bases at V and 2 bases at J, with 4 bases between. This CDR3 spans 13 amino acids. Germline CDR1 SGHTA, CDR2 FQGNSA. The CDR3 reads CASSLARQETQYF. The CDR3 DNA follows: TGTGCCAGCAGCTTAGCCAGACAAGAGACCCAGTACTTC.

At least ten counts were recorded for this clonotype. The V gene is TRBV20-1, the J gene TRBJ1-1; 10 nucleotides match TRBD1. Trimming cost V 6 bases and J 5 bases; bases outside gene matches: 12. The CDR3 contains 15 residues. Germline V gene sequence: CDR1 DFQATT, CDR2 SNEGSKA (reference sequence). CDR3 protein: CSAAGTGAGRTEAFF. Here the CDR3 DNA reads TGCAGTGCCGCGGGGACAGGGGCAGGACGGACTGAAGCTTTCTTT.

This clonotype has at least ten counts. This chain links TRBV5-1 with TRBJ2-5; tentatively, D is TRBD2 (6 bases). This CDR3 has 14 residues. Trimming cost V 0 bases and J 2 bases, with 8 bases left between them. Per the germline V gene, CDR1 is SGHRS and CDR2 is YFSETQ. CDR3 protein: CASSLVGGQETQYF. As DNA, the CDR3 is TGCGCCAGCAGCTTGGTTGGAGGGCAAGAGACCCAGTACTTC.

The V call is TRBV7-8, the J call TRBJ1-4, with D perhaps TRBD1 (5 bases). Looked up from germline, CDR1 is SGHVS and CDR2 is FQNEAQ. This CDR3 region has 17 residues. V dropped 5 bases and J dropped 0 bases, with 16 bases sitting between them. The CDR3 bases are TGTGCCAGCAGCGGTAGGACCGAGACAGCAACTAATGAAAAACTGTTTTTT. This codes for CASSGRTETATNEKLFF.

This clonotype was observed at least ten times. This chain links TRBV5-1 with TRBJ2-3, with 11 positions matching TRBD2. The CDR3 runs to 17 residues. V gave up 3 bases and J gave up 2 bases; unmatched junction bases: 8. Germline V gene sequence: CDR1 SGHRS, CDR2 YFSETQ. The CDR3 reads CASSSHSGGGLTDTQYF. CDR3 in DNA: TGCGCCAGCAGCTCGCATAGCGGGGGGGGACTCACAGATACGCAGTATTTT.

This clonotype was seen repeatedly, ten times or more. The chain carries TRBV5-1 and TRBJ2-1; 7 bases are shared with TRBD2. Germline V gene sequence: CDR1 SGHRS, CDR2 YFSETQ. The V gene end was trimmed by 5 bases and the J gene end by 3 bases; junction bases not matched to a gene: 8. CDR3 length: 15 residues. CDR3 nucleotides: TGCGCCAGCAGGGCCGGGGACTACCTCTACAATGAGCAGTTCTTC. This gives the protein CASRAGDYLYNEQFF.

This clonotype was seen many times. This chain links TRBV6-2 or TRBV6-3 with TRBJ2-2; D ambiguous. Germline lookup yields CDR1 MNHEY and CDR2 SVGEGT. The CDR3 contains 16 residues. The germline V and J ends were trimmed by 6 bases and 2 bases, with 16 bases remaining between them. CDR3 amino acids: CASRFRHLINTGELFF. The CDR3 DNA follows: TGTGCCAGCAGATTCAGACACCTTATCAACACCGGGGAGCTGTTTTTT.

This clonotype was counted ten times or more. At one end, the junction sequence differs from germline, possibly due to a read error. CDR3 sequence reads: CASSVALLAGGTDTQYF. CDR3 bases: TGTGCCAGCAGCGTAGCCCTACTAGCGGGGGGCACAGATACGCAGTATTTT. This chain uses TRBV7-2 with TRBJ2-3, with 11 bases fitting TRBD2. The CDR3 spans 17 residues. Germline CDR1 reads SGHTA; CDR2 reads FQGNSA.

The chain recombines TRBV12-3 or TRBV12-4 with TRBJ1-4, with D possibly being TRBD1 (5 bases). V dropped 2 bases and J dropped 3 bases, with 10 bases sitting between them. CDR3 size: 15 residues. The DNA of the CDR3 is TGTGCCAGCAGTTTACGGGGGGTGGCTAATGAAAAACTGTTTTTT. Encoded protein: CASSLRGVANEKLFF.

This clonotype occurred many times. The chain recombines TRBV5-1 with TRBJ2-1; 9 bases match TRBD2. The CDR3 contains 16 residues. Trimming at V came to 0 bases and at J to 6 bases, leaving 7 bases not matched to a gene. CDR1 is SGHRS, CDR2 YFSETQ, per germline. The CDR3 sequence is CASSLDPSGDLNEQFF. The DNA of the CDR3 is TGCGCCAGCAGCTTGGACCCTAGCGGGGACCTCAATGAGCAGTTCTTC.

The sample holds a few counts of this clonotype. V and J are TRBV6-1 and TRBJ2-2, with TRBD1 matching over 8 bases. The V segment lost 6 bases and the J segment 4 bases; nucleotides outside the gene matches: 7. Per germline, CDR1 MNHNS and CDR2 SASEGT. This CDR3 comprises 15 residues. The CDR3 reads CASRSQGVVTGELFF. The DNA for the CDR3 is TGTGCCAGCAGGTCACAGGGGGTTGTCACCGGGGAGCTGTTTTTT.

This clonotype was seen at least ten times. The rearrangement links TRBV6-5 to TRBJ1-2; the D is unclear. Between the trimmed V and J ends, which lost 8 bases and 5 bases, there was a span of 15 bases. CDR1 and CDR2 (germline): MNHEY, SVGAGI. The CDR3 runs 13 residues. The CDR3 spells CASASWEAYGYTF. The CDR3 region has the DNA TGTGCCAGCGCCTCTTGGGAGGCATATGGCTACACCTTC.

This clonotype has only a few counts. The DNA for the CDR3 is TGCAGTGCGTCGCCTGGACTAGTCTCCTACGAGCAGTACGTC. Encoded protein: CSASPGLVSYEQYV. The chain recombines TRBV20-1 with TRBJ2-7; 7 positions agree with TRBD2. The CDR3 consists of 14 residues. The junction had 8 bases not matched to a gene; V was cut back by 6 bases and J by 0 bases. Germline lookup yields CDR1 DFQATT and CDR2 SNEGSKA (reference sequence).

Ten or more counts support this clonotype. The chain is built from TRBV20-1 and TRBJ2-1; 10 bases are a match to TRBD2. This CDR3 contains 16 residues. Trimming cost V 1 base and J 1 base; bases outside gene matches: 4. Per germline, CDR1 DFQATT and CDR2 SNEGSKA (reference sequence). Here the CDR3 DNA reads TGCAGTGCTAGAGGAAGCGGGGGGGATTCCTACAATGAGCAGTTCTTC. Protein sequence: CSARGSGGDSYNEQFF.

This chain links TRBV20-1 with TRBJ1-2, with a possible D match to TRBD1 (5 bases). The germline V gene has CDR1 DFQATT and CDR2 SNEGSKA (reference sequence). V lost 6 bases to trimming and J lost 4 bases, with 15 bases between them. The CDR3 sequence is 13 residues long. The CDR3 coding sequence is TGCAGTGCCGGACAAACAGAGACCTATGGCTACACCTTC. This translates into CSAGQTETYGYTF.

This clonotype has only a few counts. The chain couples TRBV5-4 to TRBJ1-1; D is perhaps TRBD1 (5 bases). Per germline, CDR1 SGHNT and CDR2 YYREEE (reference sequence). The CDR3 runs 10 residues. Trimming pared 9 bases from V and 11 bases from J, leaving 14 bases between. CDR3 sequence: CATGPGEAFF. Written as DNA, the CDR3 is TGTGCCACGGGACCGGGTGAGGCTTTCTTT.